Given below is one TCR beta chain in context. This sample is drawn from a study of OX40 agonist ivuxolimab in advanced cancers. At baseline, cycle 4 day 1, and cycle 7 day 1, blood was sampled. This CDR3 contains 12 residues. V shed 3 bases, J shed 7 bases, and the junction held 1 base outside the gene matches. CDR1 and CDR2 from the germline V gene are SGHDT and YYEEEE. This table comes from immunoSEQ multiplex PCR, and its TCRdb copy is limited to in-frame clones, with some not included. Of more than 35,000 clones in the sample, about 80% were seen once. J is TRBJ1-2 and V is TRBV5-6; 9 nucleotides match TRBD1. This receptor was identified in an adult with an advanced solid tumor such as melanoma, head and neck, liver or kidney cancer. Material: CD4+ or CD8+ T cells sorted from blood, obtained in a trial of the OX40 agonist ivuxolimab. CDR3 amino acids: CASSWGQGGYTF. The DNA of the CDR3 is TGTGCCAGCAGCTGGGGACAGGGTGGCTACACCTTC.